This T cell receptor (beta chain) was captured in a study of post-analysis software for immune sequencing data. As for the study in general: Included courses were relapsing-remitting and secondary progressive multiple sclerosis; progressive-relapsing multiple sclerosis was also included. Whole-study findings and limits: TRBV5-6, TRBV5-1 and TRBV20-1 were among roughly five TRBV segments more frequent in patients than controls. Versus controls, multiple sclerosis patients showed significantly lower diversity (normalized Chao1).

On this clonotype itself: Its cognate antigen is unknown.

Presence of unique molecular identifiers characterized the TCR beta cDNA libraries. From around 1 to 9.1 million T cells, 450,000 to 550,000 cDNA molecules were obtained. TCRdb recomputed calls from the PCR reads with MiXCR, one row per CDR3 protein. The sample records under 650,000 distinct CDR3 sequences, 44% being singletons. V shed 6 bases and J shed 8 bases, with 10 bases lying between them. Germline V lookup: CDR1 SGHAT, CDR2 FQNNGV. This CDR3 spans 11 amino acids. The specimen sequenced was blood. The source is a girl aged 10 to 17 with multiple sclerosis. The rearrangement links TRBV11-2 to TRBJ1-2; weak D call: TRBD1 (5 bases). CDR3 amino acids: CASRSGAGYTF. As DNA, the CDR3 is TGTGCCAGCAGGTCTGGGGCGGGCTACACCTTC.